Sequencing of this TCR beta chain was carried out in a study of T cells expressing NK-cell markers. No DNA is given; TCRdb re-called the 5' RACE reads and lists each CDR3 protein once. Its listing shows approximately 550,000 distinct CDR3 sequences. The germline CDR1 and CDR2 sequences are SQVTM and ANQGSEA. The CDR3 consists of 15 residues. J is TRBJ2-2 and V is TRBV29-1; there is no DNA to check the TCRdb D call of TRBD2. The receptor was derived from a man younger than 35 in good health. Source material: blood T cells: a sorted CD56 or NKG2C T cell subset, CD4+ or CD8+ T cells, or bulk PBMC T cells (not recorded which). The CDR3 loop reads CSVSPGLAPTGELFF.